This T cell receptor beta chain was recovered during a study of shared clonotypes between healthy human individuals. Germline lookup yields CDR1 SNHLY and CDR2 FYNNEI. The V gene lost 6 bases and the J gene lost 8 bases, with 17 bases spanning the gap. The CDR3 totals 14 residues. Sequencing used immunoSEQ multiplex PCR; TCRdb keeps in-frame clones, though not all of them. The sample includes some 2,000,000 clones, about 94% seen only once; the top ten take 0.9% to 1.4%. Naive CD8 cells, CD45RO-negative and positively selected for CCR7, excluded terminally differentiated effector memory CD45RA+ cells.

The chain recombines TRBV2 with TRBJ2-1, with D perhaps TRBD1 or TRBD2 (5 bases each). The sample was naive CD8+ T cells sorted from blood. This receptor was taken from a man in his late teens or twenties in good health. The CDR3 is CASSQGPRDHEQFF. Written as DNA, the CDR3 is TGTGCCAGCAGCCAGGGACCGAGGGATCATGAGCAGTTCTTC.